This T cell receptor (beta chain) was profiled in a study of T-cell reconstitution after alpha-beta-depleted transplantation in children. Study-level points and caveats: Some patients owed their high day-60 TCRbeta diversity to surviving recipient T cells and thymic progenitors. Several hundred expanded graft clones reportedly were the source of alpha-beta T cells about two months after transplant. Most T-cell counts and diversity one year after the transplant came from T cells that were newly produced.

For TCRbeta, the library was prepared with unique molecular identifiers. TCRdb analysed the PCR reads with MiXCR anew, one entry per CDR3 protein. The sample shows roughly 500,000 distinct CDR3 sequences, roughly a tenth of them seen only once. This clonotype was counted only a few times. Its antigen remains unidentified. The germline gives CDR1 DFQATT, CDR2 SNEGSKA (reference sequence). With V trimmed by 6 bases and J by 3 bases, 21 bases remained unmatched. The CDR3 totals 18 residues. This clonotype was obtained from a child younger than 10 with inherited bone marrow failure, due to receive a stem cell transplant. V gene TRBV20-1 combines with J gene TRBJ2-7, with TRBD1 matching 9 bases. Sequenced material: PBMCs, taken before TCRalphabeta/CD19-depleted stem cell transplant. The CDR3 region is CSAAYPQGAASTNYEQYF. In nucleotides, the CDR3 is TGCAGTGCCGCCTATCCACAGGGGGCGGCTAGTACCAACTACGAGCAGTACTTC.